This passage covers 27 T cell receptor beta chains from one sample sequenced in a study of blood T cell repertoires in COVID-19. Assay: immunoSEQ multiplex PCR; the TCRdb copy retains only in-frame clones and omits some. The sample lists approximately 150,000 clones, 80% seen once, with around 3.4% in the top ten. Input material: peripheral blood. The receptors shown here come from a man in his sixties or seventies who had recovered from COVID-19.

J is TRBJ2-1 and V is TRBV3-1 (or the pseudogene TRBV3-2), with TRBD2 matching over 14 bases. Germline lookup yields CDR1 LGHDT and CDR2 YNNKEL (reference sequence). The CDR3 sequence is 16 residues long. V dropped 5 bases and J dropped 12; count of bases not matched to a gene: 12. CDR3 residues: CASSNDRLAGGVGQFF. CDR3 DNA: TGTGCCAGCAGCAATGACCGACTAGCGGGAGGGGTAGGGCAGTTCTTC.

CDR3 coding DNA: TGCAGCGTTGAACCCTCCCGGGGTGAGGTTCAGTACTTC. It specifies CSVEPSRGEVQYF. V and J are TRBV29-1 and TRBJ2-4; D may be TRBD2 (5 bases). The CDR3 loop spans 13 amino acids. Germline CDR1 and CDR2: SQVTM and ANQGSEA. Trimming pared 2 bases from V and 11 bases from J, leaving 16 bases between.

This clone occurred once. CDR3 protein: CATSRDRVAGNTIYF. CDR3 DNA: TGTGCCACCAGCAGAGACAGGGTGGCAGGAAACACCATATATTTT. The chain joins TRBV15 to TRBJ1-3, with a tentative D call TRBD1 (5 bases). The CDR3 is made up of 15 amino acids. V lost 0 bases to trimming and J lost 4 bases, with 10 bases between them. Germline assignment: CDR1 LNHNV and CDR2 YYDKDF (reference sequence).

A remark on this clone: The same CDR3 arises from other DNA sequences in this sample as well. V is TRBV9 and J is TRBJ2-1; weak D call: TRBD2 (7 bases). The CDR3 contains 15 residues. Deletions cut 4 bases from V and 0 bases from J, with 11 bases between. Germline V gives CDR1 SGDLS, CDR2 YYNGEE. DNA for the CDR3: TGTGCCAGCAGCTGGGGGGGCAGCTCCTACAATGAGCAGTTCTTC. Protein product: CASSWGGSSYNEQFF.

The chain joins TRBV27 to TRBJ2-3; tentatively, D is TRBD1 (5 bases). V was clipped by 0 bases and J by 1 base, with 11 bases between them. From germline, CDR1 is MNHEY and CDR2 SMNVEV (reference sequence). This CDR3 has 16 amino acids. CDR3 nucleotide sequence: TGTGCCAGCAGTTTATCAGGGGCCGCCCGCACAGATACGCAGTATTTT. Its protein is CASSLSGAARTDTQYF.

The J gene is TRBJ1-1, the V gene TRBV11-2, with 8 bases aligning to TRBD1. V lost 5 bases and J lost 8; bases outside the gene matches: 4. CDR1 SGHAT and CDR2 FQNNGV come from the germline V gene. This CDR3 has 12 residues. The CDR3: CASSGQGSEAFF. CDR3 DNA sequence: TGTGCCAGCAGCGGACAGGGTTCGGAAGCTTTCTTT.

This clone was counted many times. The chain combines TRBV3-1 (or the pseudogene TRBV3-2) with TRBJ2-1; TRBD2 matches 10 bases. Per germline, CDR1 LGHDT and CDR2 YNNKEL (reference sequence). This CDR3 spans 17 amino acids. V was clipped by 4 bases and J by 4 bases; unmatched bases: 10. The CDR3: CASSPQMTSGPYNEQFF. The CDR3, as DNA: TGTGCCAGCAGCCCTCAAATGACTAGCGGGCCATACAATGAGCAGTTCTTC.

Comment on this clone: Relative to the germline gene, one junction end is altered; a read error may explain this. The chain combines TRBV10-1 with TRBJ1-1; D gene ambiguous. Per the germline V gene, CDR1 is WNHNN and CDR2 is SYGVQD (reference sequence). The CDR3 is made up of 12 amino acids. The CDR3: CASSEGNSEAFF. DNA of the CDR3: TGCGCCAGCAGTGAAGGAAACAGTGAAGCTTTCTTT.

The J gene is TRBJ1-1, the V gene TRBV29-1; D is perhaps TRBD1 (6 bases). CDR3 length: 11 residues. V was clipped by 6 bases and J by 1 base, with 6 bases between them. CDR1 SQVTM and CDR2 ANQGSEA come from the germline V gene. In nucleotides, the CDR3 is TGCAGCGTGGGACAGAACACTGAAGCTTTCTTT. Its protein product is CSVGQNTEAFF.

The chain joins TRBV4-1 to TRBJ2-3; 8 nucleotides agree with TRBD2. There are 16 residues in the CDR3. The V segment lost 3 bases and the J segment 5 bases; nucleotides outside the gene matches: 10. Germline-derived CDR1 and CDR2 are MGHRA and YSYEKL. The CDR3 DNA reads as TGCGCCAGCAGCCACGGGAGGGGGGAGCGGGGAGATACGCAGTATTTT. Its protein product is CASSHGRGERGDTQYF.

The rearrangement uses TRBV27 and TRBJ1-2; D remains ambiguous. Germline V CDR1 and CDR2: MNHEY, SMNVEV (reference sequence). The CDR3 runs 15 residues. V dropped 4 bases and J dropped 4 bases, with 16 bases sitting between them. The CDR3: CASSSGGRITYGYTF. For the CDR3, the DNA is TGTGCCAGCAGTTCCGGCGGGCGAATTACCTATGGCTACACCTTC.

V and J are TRBV6-5 and TRBJ1-5; no definite D call. Germline V gene sequence: CDR1 MNHEY, CDR2 SVGAGI. V dropped 6 bases and J dropped 5 bases, with 11 bases sitting between them. The CDR3 sequence is 13 residues long. In nucleotides, the CDR3 is TGTGCCAGCAGCCAGGACGGGGATCAGCCCCAGCATTTT. Its protein product is CASSQDGDQPQHF.

This chain uses TRBV19 with TRBJ2-1; 9 nucleotides line up with TRBD2. Germline loops: CDR1 LNHDA, CDR2 SQIVND (reference sequence). The CDR3 length is 15 residues. Trimming removed 8 bases from V and 0 bases from J; junction bases left unmatched: 5. For the CDR3, the DNA is TGTGCCAGTGGTCAACTAGCGGGCTCCTACAATGAGCAGTTCTTC. Its protein product is CASGQLAGSYNEQFF.

Notes on this clone: The same CDR3 also results from other DNA sequences found in this sample. The chain has TRBV18 and TRBJ1-2; D is perhaps TRBD1 (5 bases). The CDR3 spans 13 residues. Germline V CDR1 and CDR2: KGHSH, LQKENI. The V end lost 2 bases, the J end lost 2 bases, and 6 bases lay between the germline ends. CDR3 sequence reads: CASSPDSNYGYTF. The DNA of the CDR3 is TGTGCCAGCTCACCAGACAGCAACTATGGCTACACCTTC.

The chain uses TRBV30 and TRBJ2-4, with no clear D. This CDR3 is 17 amino acids long. Germline V gene data show CDR1 as GTSNPN and CDR2 as SVGIG (reference sequence). V lost 2 bases, J lost 0 bases, and 17 bases lay in between. CDR3 sequence (DNA): TGTGCCTGGAGTCCCCTTTCCTTGCGTTTAGCCAAAAACATTCAGTACTTC. It specifies CAWSPLSLRLAKNIQYF.

This clone appeared a single time. The chain has TRBV4-1 and TRBJ1-5; 10 positions agree with TRBD1. The CDR3 length is 16 residues. CDR1 MGHRA and CDR2 YSYEKL come from the germline V gene. J gave up 1 base and V 4 bases, and 4 bases lay outside the gene matches. DNA of the CDR3: TGCGCCAGCAGCCCAGGACAGGGGGACAGCAATCAGCCCCAGCATTTT. Translation gives CASSPGQGDSNQPQHF.

The CDR3 nucleotides are TGCAGCGTTGATGGCCTAGCGGGCCTTACGCAGTATTTT. Amino acids: CSVDGLAGLTQYF. The chain has TRBV29-1 and TRBJ2-3; 8 nucleotides align to TRBD2. With V trimmed by 3 bases and J by 8 bases, 7 bases remained unmatched. CDR1 and CDR2 from the germline V gene are SQVTM and ANQGSEA. The CDR3 runs 13 residues.

J is TRBJ2-5 and V is TRBV2, with 8 nucleotides matching TRBD2. In germline, CDR1 is SNHLY, CDR2 FYNNEI. The length of the CDR3 is 14 residues. V lost 4 bases to trimming and J lost 2 bases; unmatched junction nucleotides: 3. CDR3 protein: CASSGGTRQETQYF. CDR3 in DNA: TGTGCCAGCAGTGGGGGGACTAGACAAGAGACCCAGTACTTC.

Here the CDR3 reads CASSYDNSGNTIYF. The CDR3 nucleotides are TGTGCCAGCAGTTACGACAACTCTGGAAACACCATATATTTT. The genes are TRBV6-5 and TRBJ1-3, with no clear D. V was trimmed by 2 bases and J by 0 bases, leaving 5 bases between them. The CDR3 runs 14 residues. The germline V gene encodes CDR1 MNHEY and CDR2 SVGAGI.

The rearrangement joins TRBV15 to TRBJ2-1, with D tentatively TRBD2 (5 bases). Germline lookup yields CDR1 LNHNV and CDR2 YYDKDF (reference sequence). The CDR3 sequence is 15 residues long. The V gene lost 0 bases and the J gene lost 4 bases, with 10 bases spanning the gap. The CDR3 DNA sequence: TGTGCCACCAGCAGAGACCTAGCTGCGTACAATGAGCAGTTCTTC. Protein product: CATSRDLAAYNEQFF.

This sequence joins TRBV4-2 and TRBJ2-5; 7 positions match TRBD2. V trimming: 6 bases; J trimming: 1 base; junction bases outside the gene matches: 5. The CDR3 length is 14 residues. From germline, CDR1 is LGHNA and CDR2 YNFKEQ. The CDR3 region is CASSGSGPQETQYF. For the CDR3, the DNA is TGTGCCAGCAGTGGTAGCGGGCCCCAAGAGACCCAGTACTTC.

The V and J genes are TRBV5-1 and TRBJ2-7; a weak D match, TRBD2 (6 bases). Trimming shortened V by 4 bases and J by 2 bases, and 16 bases separated the two germline ends. From germline, CDR1 is SGHRS and CDR2 YFSETQ. There are 15 residues in the CDR3. The CDR3 region has the DNA TGCGCCAGCAGCCCGACCCCTAGCGAACCCTACGAGCAGTACTTC. It translates to CASSPTPSEPYEQYF.

The chain is built from TRBV19 and TRBJ2-1, with 8 bases aligning to TRBD1. The CDR3 is 14 amino acids. Losses at the gene ends were 7 bases for V and 10 bases for J; bases not matched to a gene: 12. The germline V gene encodes CDR1 LNHDA and CDR2 SQIVND (reference sequence). This CDR3 is CASKNDRGSEEQFF. In DNA, the CDR3 is TGTGCCAGTAAAAATGACAGGGGATCAGAGGAGCAGTTCTTC.

The V and J genes are TRBV7-9 and TRBJ1-2, with 8 bases fitting TRBD1. Germline CDR1 and CDR2: SEHNR and FQNEAQ (reference sequence). The CDR3 length is 15 residues. J lost 3 bases, V lost 5 bases, and 8 bases had no gene match. DNA of the CDR3: TGTGCCAGCAGCCGCGGACAGGGTAACGACTATGGCTACACCTTC. It codes for CASSRGQGNDYGYTF.

The rearrangement joins TRBV13 to TRBJ2-7, with 7 bases identical to TRBD1. The V gene end was trimmed by 4 bases and the J gene end by 3 bases; junction bases not matched to a gene: 9. Germline V gene lookup returns CDR1 PRHDT and CDR2 FYEKMQ (reference sequence). The CDR3 totals 15 residues. CDR3 nucleotide sequence: TGTGCCAGCAGCTCAACCGGGACAGACAACTACGAGCAGTACTTC. Translation gives CASSSTGTDNYEQYF.

The rearrangement joins TRBV7-9 to TRBJ2-7; D remains ambiguous. Germline V gene data show CDR1 as SEHNR and CDR2 as FQNEAQ (reference sequence). V dropped 8 bases and J dropped 0 bases, with 11 bases sitting between them. The CDR3 sequence is 13 residues long. The CDR3 sequence is CASVRSSSYEQYF. The CDR3 DNA reads TGTGCCAGCGTTCGTAGCAGCTCCTACGAGCAGTACTTC. The complete variable domain, with remaining parts taken from reference TRBV7-9 and TRBJ2-7, reads DTGVSQNPRHKITKRGQNVTFRCDPISEHNRLYWYRQTLGQGPEFLTYFQNEAQLEKSRLLSDRFSAERPKGSFSTLEIQRTEQGDSAMYLCASVRSSSYEQYFGPGTRLTVT.

The J gene is TRBJ2-7, the V gene TRBV5-1; TRBD2 might be the D (8 bases). The CDR3 is 15 residues long. Germline assignment: CDR1 SGHRS and CDR2 YFSETQ. Trimming stripped 5 bases from V and 2 bases from J, with 17 bases between. In nucleotides, the CDR3 is TGCGCCAGCAGGAGACAGGGCGGGGGGACCTACGAGCAGTACTTC. Residues: CASRRQGGGTYEQYF.